A single T cell receptor (beta chain) is shown here with its context. Its antigen is not identified. The data were obtained in a study of cytomegalovirus exposure and HLA in healthy donors. The data were produced by immunoSEQ multiplex PCR, yet TCRdb's version contains in-frame clones alone and is incomplete. The repertoire holds approximately 230,000 clones, with about 88% as singletons. Regarding the study as a whole: There were some public TCRs occurring in many donors, but most TCR sequences were rare. Accounts indicate the classifier identified cytomegalovirus status with strong specificity and sensitivity. Associated with cytomegalovirus, according to the listing, were fewer than 200 TCR beta chains. Subsequent analysis of the 120 or so validation repertoires found a tendency for first-cohort TCR clusters to co-occur.

The source is a man aged 18 to 29 in good health and CMV-seropositive. The sequenced sample consisted of PBMCs.

CDR3 sequence (DNA): TGTGCCAGCAGTGAGGGGGAGGGCACCGGGGAGCTGTTTTTT. This gives the protein CASSEGEGTGELFF. The rearrangement joins TRBV25-1 to TRBJ2-2; 7 nucleotides match TRBD2. Germline V gene data show CDR1 as MGHDK and CDR2 as SYGVNS. V shed 3 bases and J 4 bases; nucleotides not matched to a gene: 2. This CDR3 contains 14 residues.